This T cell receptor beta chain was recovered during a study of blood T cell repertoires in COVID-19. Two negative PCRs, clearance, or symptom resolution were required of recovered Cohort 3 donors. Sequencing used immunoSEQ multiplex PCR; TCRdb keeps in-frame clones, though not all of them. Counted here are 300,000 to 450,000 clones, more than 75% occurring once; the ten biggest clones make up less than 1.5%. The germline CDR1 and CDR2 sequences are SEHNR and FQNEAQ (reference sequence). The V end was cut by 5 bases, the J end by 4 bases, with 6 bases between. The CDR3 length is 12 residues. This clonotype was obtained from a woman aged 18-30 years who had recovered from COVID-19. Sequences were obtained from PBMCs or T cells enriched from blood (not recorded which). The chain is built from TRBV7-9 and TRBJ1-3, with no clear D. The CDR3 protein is CASSDLGNTIYF. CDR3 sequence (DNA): TGTGCCAGCAGCGATCTAGGAAACACCATATATTTT.